A single sample is the source of the 27 T cell receptor beta chains below, sequenced in a study of T cells in Graves' hyperthyroidism and ophthalmopathy (dated by TCRdb to the late 2010s). Libraries were made using multiplex PCR. Sequencing was performed on an Illumina HiSeq 2000. The TCR beta CDR3 regions were amplified from the RNA transcripts. For the first round of RT-PCR on the TCR CDR3, the HTBI primer set was used together with the Qiagen OneStep RT-PCR kit. TCRdb trimmed public reads at Q25 via fastp, called clones via MiXCR and kept in-frame beta chains. Merged by CDR3 protein, the rows form single entries marked with the most common genes and DNA. The sample yields about 840,000 distinct CDR3 sequences; 38% were counted once. About 8.9% of the sample is held by the ten biggest clonotypes. Sequenced input: blood. The receptor source for this set is a man aged 18 to 30 with Graves' hyperthyroidism.

This clonotype was found many times. The V call is TRBV19, the J call TRBJ1-2, with TRBD1 matching over 10 bases. V was clipped by 5 bases and J by 8 bases; unmatched bases: 8. Germline CDR1 and CDR2: LNHDA and SQIVND (reference sequence). The CDR3 covers 14 residues. DNA of the CDR3: TGTGCCAGTAGTGCCGGGACAGGGGAGGAAGGCTACACCTTC. Translated, it gives CASSAGTGEEGYTF. Filled out from reference TRBV19 and TRBJ1-2, the complete variable domain reads DGGITQSPKYLFRKEGQNVTLSCEQNLNHDAMYWYRQDPGQGLRLIYYSQIVNDFQKGDIAEGYSVSREKKESFPLTVTSAQKNPTAFYLCASSAGTGEEGYTFGSGTRLTVV.

This chain uses TRBV19 with TRBJ1-5; perhaps TRBD1 as D (5 bases). Trimming left V 10 bases short and J 0 bases short, with 16 bases between. There are 15 residues in the CDR3. Germline CDR1 and CDR2: LNHDA and SQIVND (reference sequence). The CDR3 coding sequence is TGTGCCACCCAATGGGGGATCCATAGCAATCAGCCCCAGCATTTT. This encodes CATQWGIHSNQPQHF.

The V call is TRBV12-3 or TRBV12-4, the J call TRBJ1-6; a weak D match, TRBD1 (6 bases). The CDR3 contains 15 residues. Deletions cut 5 bases from V and 8 bases from J, with 16 bases between. The CDR3 nucleotides read TGTGCCAGCAGTCTCCGGGCAGGGGAAGATTCACCCCTCCACTTT. It translates to CASSLRAGEDSPLHF.

The V and J genes are TRBV19 and TRBJ1-1; TRBD1 aligns across 8 bases. Germline-derived CDR1 and CDR2 are LNHDA and SQIVND (reference sequence). CDR3 length: 16 residues. V gave up 1 base and J gave up 6 bases; unmatched junction bases: 10. The CDR3 DNA follows: TGTGCCAGTAGTATAGTTGGACAGGGATTTTACGCTGAAGCTTTCTTT. Its protein product is CASSIVGQGFYAEAFF. The whole variable domain, remainder taken from reference TRBV19 and TRBJ1-1, is DGGITQSPKYLFRKEGQNVTLSCEQNLNHDAMYWYRQDPGQGLRLIYYSQIVNDFQKGDIAEGYSVSREKKESFPLTVTSAQKNPTAFYLCASSIVGQGFYAEAFFGQGTRLTVV.

This clonotype turned up a few times. This rearrangement joins TRBV19 to TRBJ1-1; unclear D gene. The CDR3 sequence is 14 residues long. The germline V gene encodes CDR1 LNHDA and CDR2 SQIVND (reference sequence). V gave up 3 bases and J gave up 3 bases, with 11 bases separating them. The CDR3 protein is CASSMARRDTEAFF. The CDR3 DNA sequence: TGTGCCAGTAGTATGGCCAGGAGGGACACTGAAGCTTTCTTT.

A remark on this clonotype: The CDR3 carries no conserved terminal phenylalanine or tryptophan, so it likely arises from a read error. The rearrangement uses TRBV12-3 or TRBV12-4 and TRBJ2-7; tentative D call: TRBD1 (8 bases). The V gene lost 4 bases and the J gene lost 5 bases, with 12 bases spanning the gap. CDR3 size: 13 residues. The CDR3 loop is CASSWGGQDEQYL. In DNA, the CDR3 is TGTGCCAGCAGTTGGGGGGGACAGGACGAGCAGTACCTC.

This sequence joins TRBV29-1 and TRBJ2-5; no reliable D call. The CDR3 spans 11 residues. V was shortened by 8 bases and J by 1 base, with 8 bases between the two germline ends. Per germline, CDR1 SQVTM and CDR2 ANQGSEA. The CDR3 DNA reads TGCAGCTTTCGGAGCCAAGAGACCCAGTACTTC. Amino acid sequence: CSFRSQETQYF.

This rearrangement joins TRBV27 to TRBJ1-1; D is undetermined. This CDR3 has 12 amino acids. The germline V and J ends were trimmed by 3 bases and 8 bases, with 10 bases remaining between them. CDR1 and CDR2 (germline): MNHEY, SMNVEV (reference sequence). The CDR3 here is CASSFIEGEAFF. The DNA for the CDR3 is TGTGCCAGCAGTTTCATTGAAGGGGAAGCTTTCTTT.

The chain recombines TRBV7-9 with TRBJ1-2; a weak D match, TRBD1 (5 bases). This CDR3 is 13 amino acids long. The germline gives CDR1 SEHNR, CDR2 FQNEAQ (reference sequence). With 5 bases removed from V and 8 bases from J, the gap between germline ends came to 15 bases. CDR3 coding DNA: TGTGCCAGCAGCCCAGCCTTGAGGGGAGGCTACACCTTC. Protein: CASSPALRGGYTF.

This clonotype was recorded many times. CDR3 nucleotide sequence: TGCAGCGCCGGACCTGGGGCCGGGGAGCTGTTTTTT. Protein sequence: CSAGPGAGELFF. The chain joins TRBV29-1 to TRBJ2-2; unclear D gene. The V end was cut by 7 bases, the J end by 6 bases, with 12 bases between. The CDR3 is 12 residues long. CDR1 and CDR2 (germline): SQVTM, ANQGSEA.

This clonotype was seen many times. J is TRBJ1-1 and V is TRBV7-9, with a weak D call TRBD1 (6 bases). Germline V gives CDR1 SEHNR, CDR2 FQNEAQ (reference sequence). Trimming pared 11 bases from V and 3 bases from J, leaving 16 bases between. The CDR3 is 13 residues long. CDR3 loop: CAGKQGEDTEAFF. The CDR3, as DNA: TGTGCCGGAAAACAGGGAGAAGACACTGAAGCTTTCTTT.

Regarding this clonotype: This CDR3 fails to terminate in the conserved phenylalanine or tryptophan, so it likely reflects a read error. The gene calls are TRBV25-1 and TRBJ1-1, with 9 bases lining up with TRBD1. V gave up 6 bases and J gave up 5 bases; unmatched junction bases: 10. CDR1 and CDR2 from the germline V gene are MGHDK and SYGVNS. CDR3 size: 15 residues. DNA of the CDR3: TGTGCCAGCAGCCTCTCCGGGACAGGGTTGACTGAAGCTTTCCTT. Translated: CASSLSGTGLTEAFL.

This clonotype was observed a few times. The chain is built from TRBV20-1 and TRBJ1-6; maybe TRBD1 (6 bases). Germline values: CDR1 DFQATT, CDR2 SNEGSKA (reference sequence). Trimming took 3 bases from V and 0 from J, leaving 15 bases between them. The CDR3 is 17 amino acids. The CDR3 DNA reads TGCAGTGCTAGTGGACAGCACACACGCTCCTATAATTCACCCCTCCACTTT. Amino acids: CSASGQHTRSYNSPLHF.

This chain links TRBV19 with TRBJ2-5; tentatively, D is TRBD2 (6 bases). Germline CDR1 and CDR2: LNHDA and SQIVND (reference sequence). This CDR3 spans 15 amino acids. The germline V and J ends were trimmed by 3 bases and 4 bases, with 15 bases remaining between them. The CDR3, as DNA: TGTGCCAGTAGTATTGGGGGGACTTTGCTAGAGACCCAGTACTTC. Translating gives CASSIGGTLLETQYF.

This clonotype was seen a few times. The CDR3 region is CASGLPGEQYF. CDR3 nucleotide sequence: TGTGCTAGTGGTTTACCGGGGGAGCAGTACTTC. The chain has TRBV12-5 and TRBJ2-7, with TRBD2 as a possible D gene (5 bases). This CDR3 comprises 11 residues. Germline V lookup: CDR1 LGHNT, CDR2 FRNRAP. Trimming removed 3 bases at V and 7 bases at J, with 7 bases between.

The chain links TRBV6-5 to TRBJ2-5, with D possibly TRBD1 on 6 matching bases. The CDR3 length is 14 residues. V was trimmed by 5 bases and J by 4 bases, leaving 14 bases between them. The germline V gene encodes CDR1 MNHEY and CDR2 SVGAGI. CDR3 region: CASSRISGVETQYF. CDR3 in DNA: TGTGCCAGCAGTCGCATCTCAGGGGTAGAGACCCAGTACTTC.

This clonotype has a count of ten or more. The CDR3 protein is CASNQGRAETQYF. The CDR3 nucleotides read TGTGCCAGCAACCAGGGACGGGCAGAGACCCAGTACTTC. The chain has TRBV12-3 or TRBV12-4 and TRBJ2-5; D tentatively fits TRBD1 or TRBD2 (5 bases each). V was shortened by 7 bases and J by 4 bases, with 13 bases between the two germline ends. This CDR3 spans 13 amino acids.

This chain joins TRBV7-9 and TRBJ1-4, with a possible D match to TRBD1 (5 bases). This CDR3 has 12 amino acids. The germline V gene has CDR1 SEHNR and CDR2 FQNEAQ (reference sequence). V was pared by 3 bases and J by 6 bases, with 5 bases between. The CDR3 DNA sequence: TGTGCCAGCAGCTTCAGGGATGAAAAACTGTTTTTT. Protein product: CASSFRDEKLFF.

The table lists this clonotype with a count of one. This chain connects TRBV29-1 to TRBJ1-2, with a tentative D call TRBD1 (6 bases). Trimming pared 8 bases from V and 6 bases from J, leaving 16 bases between. In germline, CDR1 is SQVTM, CDR2 ANQGSEA. The CDR3 has 12 amino acids. This chain's CDR3 is CSPVDSGNGYTF. The CDR3 DNA reads as TGCAGCCCAGTGGACAGCGGGAATGGCTACACCTTC.

As DNA, the CDR3 is TGTGCTAGCATTGGTTCGGGGGGCTACACCTTC. This codes for CASIGSGGYTF. The chain employs TRBV24-1 and TRBJ1-2; D is ambiguous. Germline CDR1 is KGHDR and CDR2 is SFDVKD. This CDR3 is 11 amino acids long.

V gene TRBV3-1 combines with J gene TRBJ1-2; D is possibly TRBD1 (5 bases). The CDR3 is 14 residues long. V was cut by 2 bases and J by 8 bases, with 15 bases left in between. In germline, CDR1 is LGHDT, CDR2 YNNKEL (reference sequence). CDR3 DNA sequence: TGTGCCAGCAGCCAACTGGACACGGCTGGGGGCTACACCTTC. It is translated as CASSQLDTAGGYTF.

This clonotype was counted ten times or more. The chain employs TRBV2 and TRBJ1-5; no definite D call. This CDR3 contains 11 residues. The ends were cut back, 3 bases at V and 11 bases at J, with 8 bases in the middle. Looked up from germline, CDR1 is SNHLY and CDR2 is FYNNEI. Here the CDR3 DNA reads TGTGCCAGCAGTGATGTACAGACCCAGCATTTT. It codes for CASSDVQTQHF.

J is TRBJ1-6 and V is TRBV4-2; no clear D gene. The CDR3 runs 15 residues. The germline V and J ends were trimmed by 0 bases and 9 bases, with 12 bases remaining between them. Germline lookup yields CDR1 LGHNA and CDR2 YNFKEQ. CDR3 in amino acids: CASSQDLVAVSPLHF. CDR3 bases: TGTGCCAGCAGCCAAGATCTTGTAGCGGTTTCACCCCTCCACTTT.

This clonotype was seen a few times. The junction departs from germline at one end; a sequencing error may be responsible. This rearrangement joins TRBV6-5 to TRBJ2-5, with TRBD2 as a possible D gene (7 bases). The V gene's germline CDR1 is MNHEY and CDR2 SVGAGI. This CDR3 has 12 amino acids. The CDR3 region is CASKGGGTQILF. The CDR3 nucleotides read TGTGCCAGCAAGGGGGGGGGAACACAGATCCTCTTC.

In this sample, this clonotype turned up many times. The CDR3 region has the DNA TGCAGCGCGGGGACTGGGACTGAAGCTTTCTTT. It encodes CSAGTGTEAFF. The genes are TRBV29-1 and TRBJ1-1; weak D call: TRBD1 (5 bases). CDR1 is SQVTM and CDR2 is ANQGSEA in the germline V gene. The CDR3 spans 11 residues. V dropped 7 bases and J dropped 5 bases, with 11 bases sitting between them.

The chain couples TRBV7-2 to TRBJ1-4, with D unclear. The CDR3 length is 13 residues. Germline V gene data show CDR1 as SGHTA and CDR2 as FQGNSA. Trimming took 5 bases from V and 15 from J, leaving 19 bases between them. In DNA form, the CDR3 reads TGTGCCAGCAGCCAAGAATCGGAGAGAAAGGTGTTTTTT. Its protein is CASSQESERKVFF.

J is TRBJ1-4 and V is TRBV7-9, with D possibly TRBD1 on 5 matching bases. The V and J ends lost 4 bases and 14 bases respectively, with 11 bases between them. This CDR3 contains 11 residues. The germline gives CDR1 SEHNR, CDR2 FQNEAQ (reference sequence). The CDR3 sequence is CASSWGWGLFF. The CDR3 region has the DNA TGTGCCAGCAGCTGGGGCTGGGGGCTGTTTTTT.